This T cell receptor (beta chain) was recovered during a study of cytomegalovirus exposure and HLA in healthy donors. With regard to this clone: Its matching antigen is unknown.

Vbeta (60) and Jbeta (13) primers were used in the PCR. Sequencing was performed with immunoSEQ multiplex PCR; in TCRdb, only in-frame clones are kept and a portion is missing. Among about 84,000 clones listed, about 77% were seen once. Study-level findings and limits: TCR sequences were mostly rare, though some public TCRs occurred in many donors. Within an earlier analysis, most TCR beta V segments proved productive either about 87% or about 30% of the time.

Germline V gene sequence: CDR1 MDHEN, CDR2 SYDVKM. The V end was cut by 5 bases, the J end by 0 bases, with 11 bases between. The CDR3 covers 15 residues. The chain uses TRBV28 and TRBJ1-3; D gene ambiguous. The source material was PBMCs. This TCR was sampled from a male donor in good health and CMV-seropositive. In nucleotides, the CDR3 is TGTGCCAGCAGTACTCCGGGGTCCTCTGGAAACACCATATATTTT. It yields the protein CASSTPGSSGNTIYF.